A single T cell receptor (beta chain) is shown here with its context. The antigen remains undetermined. Each sample's cDNA came from eight separate reactions. TCRdb reanalyzed the 5' RACE reads and collapses them to one entry per CDR3 protein, without DNA. The sample has about 160,000 distinct CDR3 sequences, and its top ten clones hold 2.4%. After skipping T cell sorting, the authors isolated total RNA from whole blood. The data are from a study of monozygotic twins with inflammatory bowel disease. This CDR3 is 14 amino acids long. The germline gives CDR1 GTSNPN, CDR2 SVGIG (reference sequence). Study results and limitations: It was in IBD patients that TCRbeta diversity (inverse Simpson) was lower than in healthy co-twins.

The sequence was collected from a human donor with ulcerative colitis or Crohn's disease, or a healthy co-twin of an affected twin (not recorded which). The genes are TRBV30 and TRBJ2-1; TCRdb's D call of TRBD2 is untestable without DNA. The sequencing sample was made of blood. CDR3 sequence reads: CAWSLYQGGDEQFF.